Following are 15 T cell receptor beta chains from one sample sequenced in a study of blood T cell repertoires in COVID-19. Sequencing was performed with immunoSEQ multiplex PCR; in TCRdb, only in-frame clones are kept and a portion is missing. The data contain about 360,000 clones, about 90% of them singletons. The sample consisted of PBMCs or T cells enriched from blood (not recorded which). All receptors come from a man aged 35 to 55 in a cohort exposed to, infected with or recovered from COVID-19 (not recorded which).

The chain is built from TRBV2 and TRBJ2-3; maybe TRBD2 (5 bases). V lost 5 bases to trimming and J lost 2 bases, with 11 bases between them. CDR3 length: 14 amino acids. Germline V gives CDR1 SNHLY, CDR2 FYNNEI. CDR3 protein: CASSWRAYTDTQYF. The CDR3 nucleotides read TGTGCCAGCAGTTGGCGGGCCTACACAGATACGCAGTATTTT.

This chain links TRBV4-1 with TRBJ1-3, with unresolved D. The CDR3 consists of 15 residues. V was cut by 6 bases and J by 3 bases, with 15 bases left in between. The germline gives CDR1 MGHRA, CDR2 YSYEKL. The DNA of the CDR3 is TGCGCCAGCAGTAGTGGAGGTCTGGGTGGAAACACCATATATTTT. It is translated as CASSSGGLGGNTIYF.

The rearrangement links TRBV19 to TRBJ1-2; weak D call: TRBD1 (6 bases). Germline V gene sequence: CDR1 LNHDA, CDR2 SQIVND (reference sequence). The V gene lost 5 bases and the J gene lost 0 bases, with 13 bases spanning the gap. CDR3 size: 15 residues. CDR3 sequence reads: CASSPTGTTNYGYTF. CDR3 sequence (DNA): TGTGCCAGTAGTCCCACCGGGACAACTAACTATGGCTACACCTTC.

The V and J genes are TRBV7-2 and TRBJ2-3, with 9 bases that match TRBD2. The CDR3 totals 15 residues. From germline, CDR1 is SGHTA and CDR2 FQGNSA. V lost 4 bases to trimming and J lost 5 bases; unmatched junction nucleotides: 7. CDR3 region: CASSSSGMRVDTQYF. The DNA of the CDR3 is TGTGCCAGCAGCTCTAGCGGGATGCGGGTAGATACGCAGTATTTT.

This sequence joins TRBV7-2 and TRBJ1-6; a possible D gene is TRBD1 (5 bases). The germline V gene encodes CDR1 SGHTA and CDR2 FQGNSA. Trimming took 1 base from V and 7 from J, leaving 5 bases between them. The CDR3 is 13 amino acids. The CDR3 reads CASSLDRNSPLHF. The CDR3 coding sequence is TGTGCCAGCAGCTTAGACAGGAATTCACCCCTCCACTTT.

The chain uses TRBV7-9 and TRBJ1-5; 8 bases align to TRBD1. Germline V gene sequence: CDR1 SEHNR, CDR2 FQNEAQ (reference sequence). The trim removed 1 base at V and 6 bases at J, leaving 11 bases unmatched. This CDR3 region has 17 residues. The chain's CDR3 is CASSLVAGTGGSQPQHF. CDR3 coding DNA: TGTGCCAGCAGCTTAGTGGCCGGCACAGGGGGGAGTCAGCCCCAGCATTTT.

The V and J genes are TRBV20-1 and TRBJ2-1; tentatively, D is TRBD2 (6 bases). Trimming removed 3 bases at V and 1 base at J, with 19 bases between. This CDR3 region has 17 residues. The V gene's germline CDR1 is DFQATT and CDR2 SNEGSKA (reference sequence). CDR3 in amino acids: CSASRGSAGTSYNEQFF. CDR3 coding DNA: TGCAGTGCTAGTCGGGGGTCTGCCGGGACTTCCTACAATGAGCAGTTCTTC.

This rearrangement joins TRBV18 to TRBJ1-2; TRBD1 matches at 10 bases. The germline gives CDR1 KGHSH, CDR2 LQKENI. J lost 8 bases, V lost 5 bases, and 8 bases had no gene match. The CDR3 runs 14 residues. CDR3: CASSASGTGEGYTF. For the CDR3, the DNA is TGTGCCAGCTCAGCATCCGGGACAGGGGAAGGCTACACCTTC.

The CDR3 protein is CASSYSGRGSLYEQYF. CDR3 coding DNA: TGTGCCAGCAGTTACTCGGGCAGGGGGTCTCTATACGAGCAGTACTTC. V and J are TRBV6-5 and TRBJ2-7, with 7 bases that match TRBD1. Germline assignment: CDR1 MNHEY and CDR2 SVGAGI. This CDR3 has 16 residues. The trim removed 0 bases at V and 4 bases at J, leaving 9 bases unmatched.

The CDR3 here is CASSLSSGTGYEKLFF. The DNA for the CDR3 is TGTGCCAGCAGCTTATCCTCCGGGACAGGGTATGAAAAACTGTTTTTT. The genes are TRBV7-9 and TRBJ1-4; 9 bases are a match to TRBD1. With 2 bases clipped from V and 6 bases from J, the junction kept 7 bases outside the gene matches. Germline V gene data show CDR1 as SEHNR and CDR2 as FQNEAQ (reference sequence). The CDR3 spans 16 residues.

The chain carries TRBV4-1 and TRBJ2-1, with D perhaps matching TRBD2 (5 bases). V lost 3 bases to trimming and J lost 1 base, with 19 bases between them. The CDR3 is 18 residues long. Germline-derived CDR1 and CDR2 are MGHRA and YSYEKL. CDR3 protein: CASSHPKTRRGSYNEQFF. The CDR3 nucleotides are TGCGCCAGCAGCCACCCGAAAACACGGCGAGGGTCCTACAATGAGCAGTTCTTC.

The chain joins TRBV27 to TRBJ1-2; D perhaps matches TRBD1 (5 bases). The CDR3 loop spans 13 amino acids. Germline lookup yields CDR1 MNHEY and CDR2 SMNVEV (reference sequence). V lost 2 bases to trimming and J lost 3 bases, with 7 bases between them. CDR3 bases: TGTGCCAGCAGTTTAGGGGGGGACTATGGCTACACCTTC. Translating it yields CASSLGGDYGYTF.

The chain combines TRBV29-1 with TRBJ1-2; D remains ambiguous. This CDR3 spans 14 amino acids. The V end lost 0 bases, the J end lost 8 bases, and 16 bases lay between the germline ends. Germline loops: CDR1 SQVTM, CDR2 ANQGSEA. In nucleotides, the CDR3 is TGCAGCGTTGAAGATTTATCGAGGGCCAGGGGCTACACCTTC. Translation: CSVEDLSRARGYTF.

V usage is TRBV19 and J usage is TRBJ1-5; 7 bases match TRBD1. CDR3 length equals 15 residues. The V segment lost 2 bases and the J segment 0 bases; nucleotides outside the gene matches: 1. Germline-derived CDR1 and CDR2 are LNHDA and SQIVND (reference sequence). Here the CDR3 reads CASSIKGASNQPQHF. The CDR3 region has the DNA TGTGCCAGTAGTATAAAGGGGGCTAGCAATCAGCCCCAGCATTTT.

This clone was observed a few times. The chain joins TRBV10-3 to TRBJ1-2, with TRBD1 identical over 7 bases. The CDR3 covers 14 residues. V lost 6 bases to trimming and J lost 1 base; unmatched junction nucleotides: 5. Germline CDR1 reads ENHRY; CDR2 reads SYGVKD. The CDR3 DNA sequence: TGTGCCATCAGGGAGGGACAGATTAACTATGGCTACACCTTC. It codes for CAIREGQINYGYTF.